The rows below give T cell receptor beta chains drawn from one sample of a study of CD8+ T cells in alopecia areata. Repertoires were generated with immunoSEQ multiplex PCR, while TCRdb's copy carries only in-frame clones and drops some. The data show roughly 150,000 clones, more than 40% seen once. Sample: CD4+ T cells sorted from blood. The receptors were gathered from a human donor with alopecia areata. The CDR3 runs from the conserved cysteine through the conserved F or W. The D gene is left open where the match is weak. Only some rows state a clone size, as once, few, many or a class for expanded clones.

TRBV9	few	16	TRBJ2-1	TRBD2	CASSFRTSGRAREQFF	TGTGCCAGCAGCTTCCGGACTAGCGGGAGGGCCCGGGAGCAGTTCTTC
TRBV27	-	16	TRBJ2-1	-	CASSFEAGSSYNEQFF	TGTGCCAGCAGTTTTGAAGCAGGGAGCTCCTACAATGAGCAGTTCTTC
TRBV7-3	few	12	TRBJ2-2	-	CASGANTGELFF	TGTGCCAGCGGGGCGAACACCGGGGAGCTGTTTTTT
TRBV29-1	-	16	TRBJ2-6	-	CSVESQGWFGANVLTF	TGCAGCGTTGAATCTCAGGGTTGGTTCGGGGCCAACGTCCTGACTTTC
TRBV6-1	-	14	TRBJ1-2	-	CASTLNGGNYGYTF	TGTGCCAGCACCCTCAATGGGGGTAACTATGGCTACACCTTC
TRBV7-9	-	14	TRBJ2-1	-	CASSPRQLQDEQFF	TGTGCCAGCAGCCCCAGACAGTTACAAGATGAGCAGTTCTTC
TRBV7-9	-	14	TRBJ2-7	-	CASSLGRGLIEQYF	TGTGCCAGCAGCTTAGGGAGGGGGCTCATCGAGCAGTACTTC
TRBV10-3	few	13	TRBJ2-7	-	CAITAGSSYEQYF	TGTGCCATCACTGCAGGGAGCTCCTACGAGCAGTACTTC
TRBV6-5	-	15	TRBJ1-2	TRBD1	CASSSTGDPNYGYTF	TGTGCCAGCAGTTCGACAGGGGACCCTAACTATGGCTACACCTTC
TRBV11-2	-	16	TRBJ2-6	-	CASSLVHSSGANVLTF	TGTGCCAGCAGCTTAGTTCACAGCTCTGGGGCCAACGTCCTGACTTTC
TRBV28	few	16	TRBJ2-3	-	CASSSGNSGSTDTQYF	TGTGCCAGCAGTTCTGGGAACAGCGGGAGCACAGATACGCAGTATTTT
TRBV19	few	15	TRBJ1-5	TRBD1	CASSQQGASYQPQHF	TGTGCCAGTAGCCAACAGGGGGCCTCCTATCAGCCCCAGCATTTT
TRBV18	few	11	TRBJ2-5	-	CASSVGKTQYF	TGTGCCAGCTCCGTGGGGAAGACCCAGTACTTC
TRBV9	-	14	TRBJ2-1	-	CASKPGSSYNEQFF	TGTGCCAGCAAGCCTGGTAGCTCCTACAATGAGCAGTTCTTC
TRBV6-1	few	12	TRBJ2-5	-	CASRTIQETQYF	TGTGCCAGCAGAACCATACAAGAGACCCAGTACTTC
TRBV29-1	-	12	TRBJ1-1	TRBD1	CSADRVLSEAFF	TGCAGCGCCGACAGGGTTTTGTCTGAAGCTTTCTTT
TRBV27	few	12	TRBJ2-5	-	CASSLGPGTQYF	TGTGCCAGCAGTTTAGGGCCGGGGACCCAGTACTTC
TRBV2	-	15	TRBJ2-7	TRBD2	CASSGFLAGAYEQYF	TGTGCCAGCAGTGGTTTCCTAGCGGGAGCCTACGAGCAGTACTTC
TRBV28	-	14	TRBJ2-5	-	CASSLIGGAKTQYF	TGTGCCAGCAGTTTAATCGGGGGCGCGAAGACCCAGTACTTC
TRBV5-1	-	15	TRBJ2-5	-	CASSLAWGEGETQYF	TGCGCCAGCAGCTTGGCCTGGGGAGAGGGAGAGACCCAGTACTTC
TRBV10-3	few	16	TRBJ2-1	TRBD2	CAISEVKASGKNEQFF	TGTGCCATCAGTGAGGTGAAGGCTAGCGGGAAGAATGAGCAGTTCTTC